This T cell receptor beta chain came from a study of blood T cell repertoires in COVID-19. Study in general: Specimens from acute and convalescent COVID-19 originated in the United States, Italy and Spain. T cells, B-cell-depleted T cells, or PBMCs provided the cDNA or gDNA that served as material.

Followed longitudinally, the Seattle patients had been enrolled during active infection. This clone was counted a single time. In the authors' workflow: Amplification from reference gene primers served as the basis for estimated nucleated cell counts. Clones were read by immunoSEQ multiplex PCR, and TCRdb kept only the in-frame ones, dropping some. V and J calls plus clone size are reproduced from that table; the DNA served to infer D and trimming. The table includes roughly 70,000 clones, just over 90% detected once. V lost 5 bases to trimming and J lost 5 bases; unmatched junction nucleotides: 16. The CDR3 consists of 17 residues. Germline V gene data show CDR1 as SQVTM and CDR2 as ANQGSEA.

The chain joins TRBV29-1 to TRBJ2-2; 8 nucleotides line up with TRBD2. This sequence was found in a man aged 50-59 years with COVID-19, enrolled during active disease. The material sequenced was peripheral blood. CDR3 amino acids: CSVLGPSGRAKTGELFF. In DNA, the CDR3 is TGCAGCGTTTTAGGGCCCTCCGGGAGGGCAAAGACCGGGGAGCTGTTTTTT.